The clone carrying this T cell receptor (beta chain) was seen a few times. Generated by immunoSEQ multiplex PCR, the TCRdb table keeps only in-frame clones and is missing some. The sample carries roughly 32,000 clones, about 90% recorded once. Specified time point: time of PML onset. These data come from a study of multiple sclerosis patients with progressive multifocal leukoencephalopathy. The CDR3 length is 12 residues. CDR1 is MDHEN and CDR2 is SYDVKM in the germline V gene. Trimming pared 2 bases from V and 1 base from J, leaving 3 bases between. The source material was PBMCs, sampled from a patient treated with natalizumab. The V gene is TRBV28, the J gene TRBJ2-7; the D is unclear. The origin of this receptor is a human donor with progressive multifocal leukoencephalopathy. For the CDR3, the DNA is TGTGCCAGCAGTTTAGTGTCCTACGAGCAGTACTTC. This codes for CASSLVSYEQYF.